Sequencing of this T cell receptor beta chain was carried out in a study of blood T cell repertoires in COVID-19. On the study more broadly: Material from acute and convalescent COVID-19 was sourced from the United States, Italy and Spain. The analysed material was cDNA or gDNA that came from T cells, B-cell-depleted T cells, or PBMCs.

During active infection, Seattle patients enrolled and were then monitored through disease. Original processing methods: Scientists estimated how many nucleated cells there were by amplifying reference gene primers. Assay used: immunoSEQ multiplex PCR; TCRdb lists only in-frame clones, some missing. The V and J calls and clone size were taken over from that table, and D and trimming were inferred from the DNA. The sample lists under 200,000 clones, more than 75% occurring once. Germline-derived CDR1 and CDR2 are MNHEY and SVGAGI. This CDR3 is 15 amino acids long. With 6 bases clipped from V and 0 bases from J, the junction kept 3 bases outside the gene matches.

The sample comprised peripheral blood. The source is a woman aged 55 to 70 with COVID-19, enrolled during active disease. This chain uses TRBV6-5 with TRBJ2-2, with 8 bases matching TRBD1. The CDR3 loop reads CASSLQGANTGELFF. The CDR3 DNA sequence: TGTGCCAGCAGCCTACAGGGGGCGAACACCGGGGAGCTGTTTTTT.